This T cell receptor beta chain derives from a study of T cell responses to AZD1222 COVID-19 vaccine. General study findings and limits: In all cases, repertoires were sampled only after the peak T cell response.

Regarding this clone: Its matching antigen is unknown.

Germline CDR1 reads MDHEN; CDR2 reads SYDVKM. This CDR3 is 15 amino acids long. V was pared by 3 bases and J by 0 bases, with 9 bases between. Libraries were prepared by immunoSEQ multiplex PCR; TCRdb keeps only in-frame clonotypes and omits some of them. This table holds about 99,000 clones, 70% to 90% found once. This clonotype was obtained from an adult in good health. This specimen was peripheral blood, taken on day 0 of AZD1222 vaccination. V gene TRBV28 combines with J gene TRBJ1-3, with D hard to call. The CDR3 nucleotides read TGTGCCAGCAGTTTTGACATCAACTCTGGAAACACCATATATTTT. It translates to CASSFDINSGNTIYF.